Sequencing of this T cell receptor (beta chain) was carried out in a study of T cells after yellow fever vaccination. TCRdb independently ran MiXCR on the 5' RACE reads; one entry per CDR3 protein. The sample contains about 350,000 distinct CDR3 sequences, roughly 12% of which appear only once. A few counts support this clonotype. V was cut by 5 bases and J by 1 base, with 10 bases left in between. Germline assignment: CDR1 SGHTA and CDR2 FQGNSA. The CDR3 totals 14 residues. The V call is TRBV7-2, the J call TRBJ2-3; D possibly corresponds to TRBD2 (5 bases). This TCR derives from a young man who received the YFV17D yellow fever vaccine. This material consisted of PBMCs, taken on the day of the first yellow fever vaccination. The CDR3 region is CASSPSSGTDTQYF. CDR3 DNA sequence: TGTGCCAGCAGCCCGAGTAGCGGCACAGATACGCAGTATTTT.